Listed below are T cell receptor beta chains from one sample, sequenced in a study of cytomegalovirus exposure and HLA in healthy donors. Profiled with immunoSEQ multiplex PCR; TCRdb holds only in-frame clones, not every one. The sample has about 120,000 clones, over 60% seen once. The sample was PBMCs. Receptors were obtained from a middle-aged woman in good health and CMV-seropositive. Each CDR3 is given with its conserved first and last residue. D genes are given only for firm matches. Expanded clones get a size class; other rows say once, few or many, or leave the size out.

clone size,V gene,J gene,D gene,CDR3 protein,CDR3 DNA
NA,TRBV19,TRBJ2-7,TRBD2,CASGSSGGVEF,TGTGCCAGTGGCTCTAGCGGGGGGGTCGAGTTC
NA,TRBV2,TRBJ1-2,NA,CASSRTPNYGYTF,TGTGCCAGCAGTAGGACTCCAAACTATGGCTACACCTTC
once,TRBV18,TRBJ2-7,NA,CASSPSQSYEQYF,TGTGCCAGCTCACCATCACAGTCCTACGAGCAGTACTTC
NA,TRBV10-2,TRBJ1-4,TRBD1,CASLPGGQGGEKLFF,TGCGCCAGCCTCCCGGGGGGACAGGGAGGGGAAAAACTGTTTTTT
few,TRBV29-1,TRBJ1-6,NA,CSARAAGDSPLHF,TGCAGCGCCCGGGCAGCCGGGGATTCACCCCTCCACTTT
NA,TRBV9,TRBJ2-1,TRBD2,CASSPRTSGNEQFF,TGTGCCAGCAGCCCCCGGACTAGCGGTAATGAGCAGTTCTTC
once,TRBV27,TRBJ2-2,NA,CASSLSGQTNTGELFF,TGTGCCAGCAGTTTATCGGGGCAGACGAACACCGGGGAGCTGTTTTTT
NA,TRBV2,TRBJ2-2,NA,CASSQTSYDTGELFF,TGTGCCAGCAGTCAGACAAGTTATGACACCGGGGAGCTGTTTTTT
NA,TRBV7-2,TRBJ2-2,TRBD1,CASRRDRGQTGELFF,TGTGCCAGCAGGCGGGACAGGGGGCAGACCGGGGAGCTGTTTTTT
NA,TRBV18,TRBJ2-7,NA,CASSRDTSYEQYF,TGTGCCAGCTCACGGGACACCTCCTACGAGCAGTACTTC
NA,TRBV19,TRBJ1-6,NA,CASSIGGGANSPLHF,TGTGCCAGTAGTATCGGCGGGGGGGCGAATTCACCCCTCCACTTT
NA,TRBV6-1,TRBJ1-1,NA,CASSEVGETEAFF,TGTGCCAGCAGTGAAGTCGGGGAGACTGAAGCTTTCTTT
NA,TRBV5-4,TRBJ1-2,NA,CASRPQEGVNYGYTF,TGTGCCAGCAGGCCTCAAGAAGGGGTTAACTATGGCTACACCTTC
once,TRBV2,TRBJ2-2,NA,CASSVADTNTGELFF,TGTGCCAGCAGTGTGGCGGATACGAACACCGGGGAGCTGTTTTTT
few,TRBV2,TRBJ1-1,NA,CASRYTGIMDTEAFF,TGTGCCAGCAGGTATACAGGGATCATGGACACTGAAGCTTTCTTT
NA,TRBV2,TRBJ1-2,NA,CASRGAGRGGYTF,TGTGCCAGCAGGGGAGCGGGTAGAGGTGGCTACACCTTC
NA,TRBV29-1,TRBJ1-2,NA,CSVAQRYGYTF,TGCAGCGTTGCCCAGAGGTATGGCTACACCTTC
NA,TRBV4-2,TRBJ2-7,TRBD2,CASSSNRLAGGYEQYF,TGTGCCAGCAGCTCTAACCGTCTAGCGGGGGGCTACGAGCAGTACTTC
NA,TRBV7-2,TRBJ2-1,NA,CASSLMASEQFF,TGTGCCAGCAGCTTAATGGCCTCTGAGCAGTTCTTC
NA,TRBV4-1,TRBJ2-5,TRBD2,CASSQIAGSQETQYF,TGCGCCAGCAGCCAAATAGCGGGGTCCCAAGAGACCCAGTACTTC
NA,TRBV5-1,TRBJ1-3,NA,CASRQSTGNTIYF,TGCGCCAGCAGACAGTCGACTGGAAACACCATATATTTT
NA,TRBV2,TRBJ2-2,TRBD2,CASSEARGGELTGELFF,TGTGCCAGCAGTGAAGCGCGGGGGGGAGAACTCACCGGGGAGCTGTTTTTT
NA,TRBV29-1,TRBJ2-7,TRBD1,CSVLEGQGTYGQYF,TGCAGCGTGTTGGAAGGACAGGGCACCTACGGGCAGTACTTC
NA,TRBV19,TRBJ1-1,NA,CASSPGTLNTEAFF,TGTGCCAGTAGTCCCGGGACACTGAACACTGAAGCTTTCTTT
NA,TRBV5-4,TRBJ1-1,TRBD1,CASSLRQGDTEAFF,TGTGCCAGCAGCTTGCGGCAGGGGGACACTGAAGCTTTCTTT
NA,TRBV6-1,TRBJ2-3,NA,CASSERYRGTDTQYF,TGTGCCAGCAGTGAGAGGTACAGGGGCACAGATACGCAGTATTTT
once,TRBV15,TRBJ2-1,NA,CATSGRGLTGAYNEQFF,TGTGCCACCAGCGGGCGGGGTTTGACGGGAGCCTACAATGAGCAGTTCTTC
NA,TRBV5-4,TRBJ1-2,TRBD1,CASSLGTGDYTF,TGTGCCAGCAGCTTAGGGACAGGGGACTACACCTTC
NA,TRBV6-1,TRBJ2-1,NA,CASSRSVEYEQFF,TGTGCCAGCAGTAGGTCCGTGGAGTATGAGCAGTTCTTC
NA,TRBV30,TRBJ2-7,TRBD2,CAWRKARRAGGEQYF,TGTGCCTGGAGAAAGGCCAGGCGGGCGGGGGGCGAGCAGTACTTC
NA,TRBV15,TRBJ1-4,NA,CATSGHGEWGEKLFF,TGTGCCACCAGCGGGCACGGGGAATGGGGTGAAAAACTGTTTTTT
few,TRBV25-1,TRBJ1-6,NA,CASSESAPFFNSPLHF,TGTGCCAGCAGTGAATCTGCGCCCTTTTTTAATTCACCCCTCCACTTT
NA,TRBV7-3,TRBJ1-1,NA,CASSLNRGTEAFF,TGTGCCAGCAGCTTAAATCGGGGAACTGAAGCTTTCTTT
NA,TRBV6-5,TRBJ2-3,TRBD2,CASSSSHSSGATQYF,TGTGCCAGCAGTTCGTCGCATTCTAGCGGCGCTACGCAGTATTTT
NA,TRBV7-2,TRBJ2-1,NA,CASSPFSDEQFF,TGTGCCAGCAGCCCATTTAGCGATGAGCAGTTCTTC
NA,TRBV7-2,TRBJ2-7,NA,CASSSPTVTYEQYF,TGTGCCAGCAGCTCCCCGACAGTGACCTACGAGCAGTACTTC
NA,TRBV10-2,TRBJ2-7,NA,CASSESEFYEQYF,TGCGCCAGCAGTGAGTCGGAGTTTTACGAGCAGTACTTC